Here is one T cell receptor beta chain with its context. The antigen is not known. The data belong to a study of response to subunit inactivated influenza vaccine. TCRdb independently ran MiXCR on the RT-PCR reads; one entry per CDR3 protein. Found here are 400,000 to 650,000 distinct CDR3 sequences, approximately 7.3% of them singletons; the top ten hold about an eighth. Findings and limits, study-wide: Only a handful of new T cells, the authors suggested, are recruited with each seasonal influenza vaccination.

CDR1 is SGDLS and CDR2 is YYNGEE in the germline V gene. The CDR3 is 14 amino acids. V lost 3 bases, J lost 5 bases, and 14 bases lay in between. The TCR comes from a man aged 45-69 years who received an inactivated influenza vaccine. The source was PBMCs from blood, collected 23 to 25 months after vaccination. The chain employs TRBV9 and TRBJ2-5; a possible D gene is TRBD2 (6 bases). The CDR3 sequence: CASSGTTAGETQYF. CDR3 nucleotides: TGTGCCAGCAGCGGGACTACAGCTGGGGAGACCCAGTACTTC.